One sample yielded the 20 T cell receptor beta chains listed below, sequenced in a study of blood T cell repertoires in COVID-19. Generated by immunoSEQ multiplex PCR, the TCRdb table keeps only in-frame clones and is missing some. The sample carries 200,000 to 250,000 clones, approximately 90% recorded once. The specimen was peripheral blood. These receptors all come from a woman younger than 30 who had recovered from COVID-19.

V gene TRBV5-4 combines with J gene TRBJ2-3; D is unclear. Trimming left V 4 bases short and J 9 bases short, with 12 bases between. CDR3 length: 12 amino acids. Germline V gives CDR1 SGHNT, CDR2 YYREEE (reference sequence). In DNA form, the CDR3 reads TGTGCCAGCAGCAGACACGCCTACACGCAGTATTTT. Translation gives CASSRHAYTQYF.

The CDR3 sequence: CASSQVPCSQGYGYTF. For the CDR3, the DNA is TGTGCCAGCAGCCAAGTTCCTTGTAGCCAGGGCTATGGCTACACCTTC. V and J are TRBV3-1 (or the pseudogene TRBV3-2) and TRBJ1-2; D perhaps matches TRBD1 (5 bases). V lost 1 base, J lost 4 bases, and 16 bases lay in between. This CDR3 is 16 amino acids long. Looked up from germline, CDR1 is LGHDT and CDR2 is YNNKEL (reference sequence).

The chain uses TRBV4-3 and TRBJ2-3; TRBD2 might be the D (5 bases). In germline, CDR1 is LGHNA, CDR2 YSLEER. The CDR3 covers 16 residues. The V end lost 0 bases, the J end lost 5 bases, and 15 bases lay between the germline ends. This chain's CDR3 is CASSQDRYGEGDTQYF. DNA for the CDR3: TGCGCCAGCAGCCAAGATCGGTACGGAGAGGGAGATACGCAGTATTTT.

This sequence joins TRBV6-4 and TRBJ1-5; perhaps TRBD1 as D (6 bases). With 8 bases removed from V and 5 bases from J, the gap between germline ends came to 16 bases. Germline V gives CDR1 MRHNA, CDR2 SNTAGT. CDR3 length equals 14 residues. Here the CDR3 DNA reads TGTGCCAGCTGTAATACAGGGAGAGATCAGCCCCAGCATTTT. It codes for CASCNTGRDQPQHF.

This clone appeared a few times. The V call is TRBV19, the J call TRBJ2-7; the match to TRBD2 covers 9 bases. CDR3 length equals 14 residues. CDR1 is LNHDA and CDR2 is SQIVND in the germline V gene (reference sequence). V dropped 7 bases and J dropped 6; count of bases not matched to a gene: 10. The CDR3, as DNA: TGTGCCAGTAAACCGGGACTAGCAGAAGTCGAGCAGTACTTC. Protein: CASKPGLAEVEQYF.

The gene calls are TRBV30 and TRBJ1-1, with D hard to call. The CDR3 extends over 11 amino acids. V was pared by 4 bases and J by 5 bases, with 8 bases between. From germline, CDR1 is GTSNPN and CDR2 SVGIG (reference sequence). This CDR3 reads CAWKAETEAFF. CDR3 nucleotide sequence: TGTGCCTGGAAAGCGGAGACTGAAGCTTTCTTT.

V and J are TRBV6-2 or TRBV6-3 and TRBJ1-2; 7 nucleotides align to TRBD1. V dropped 2 bases and J dropped 3; count of bases not matched to a gene: 9. Germline V gene lookup returns CDR1 MNHEY and CDR2 SVGEGT. This CDR3 has 16 residues. CDR3: CASSYQPVTGDYGYTF. The CDR3 nucleotides are TGTGCCAGCAGTTACCAACCTGTTACAGGGGACTATGGCTACACCTTC.

V and J are TRBV19 and TRBJ2-5, with 7 nucleotides matching TRBD2. CDR1 and CDR2 from the germline V gene are LNHDA and SQIVND (reference sequence). V was pared by 5 bases and J by 3 bases, with 12 bases of the junction left unmatched. The CDR3 consists of 16 residues. CDR3 nucleotides: TGTGCCAGTAGTGTACGAATGGGACTACTTGAAGAGACCCAGTACTTC. Encoded protein: CASSVRMGLLEETQYF.

V usage is TRBV5-5 and J usage is TRBJ1-2; the match to TRBD1 covers 11 bases. Germline assignment: CDR1 SGHKS and CDR2 YYEKEE (reference sequence). J gave up 3 bases and V 6 bases, and 10 bases lay outside the gene matches. This CDR3 spans 16 amino acids. The CDR3 coding sequence is TGTGCCAGCAACGCGCTAGCGGACAGGGGGCACTATGGCTACACCTTC. Translation gives CASNALADRGHYGYTF. The whole variable domain, filled in from reference TRBV5-5 and TRBJ1-2, reads DAGVTQSPTHLIKTRGQQVTLRCSPISGHKSVSWYQQVLGQGPQFIFQYYEKEERGRGNFPDRFSARQFPNYSSELNVNALLLGDSALYLCASNALADRGHYGYTFGSGTRLTVV.

The gene calls are TRBV6-5 and TRBJ2-7; the D gene is possibly TRBD2 (5 bases). Germline CDR1 reads MNHEY; CDR2 reads SVGAGI. The CDR3 runs to 14 residues. V lost 2 bases to trimming and J lost 3 bases, with 11 bases between them. CDR3 sequence (DNA): TGTGCCAGCAGTTACGGCCCAGCGGACTACGAGCAGTACTTC. Its protein product is CASSYGPADYEQYF.

The genes are TRBV25-1 and TRBJ1-4; D may be TRBD1 (5 bases). Germline V gene lookup returns CDR1 MGHDK and CDR2 SYGVNS. The CDR3 spans 13 residues. The germline V and J ends were trimmed by 9 bases and 5 bases, with 13 bases remaining between them. CDR3 loop: CASVIRTNEKLFF. The CDR3 DNA sequence: TGTGCCAGTGTGATTAGGACAAATGAAAAACTGTTTTTT.

This chain connects TRBV2 to TRBJ2-3; 12 bases are shared with TRBD2. From germline, CDR1 is SNHLY and CDR2 FYNNEI. The V and J ends lost 6 bases and 0 bases, in that order; junction bases with no gene match: 4. This CDR3 is 16 amino acids long. CDR3 loop: CASSQGTSGSTDTQYF. The CDR3 DNA sequence: TGTGCCAGCAGCCAGGGGACTAGCGGGAGCACAGATACGCAGTATTTT. Based on the CDR3 plus reference TRBV2 and TRBJ2-3, the full variable domain is EPEVTQTPSHQVTQMGQEVILRCVPISNHLYFYWYRQILGQKVEFLVSFYNNEISEKSEIFDDQFSVERPDGSNFTLKIRSTKLEDSAMYFCASSQGTSGSTDTQYFGPGTRLTVL.

In its sample, this clone was seen once. The chain carries TRBV19 and TRBJ1-5; D unresolved. The V end was cut by 5 bases, the J end by 0 bases, with 8 bases between. CDR1 and CDR2 from the germline V gene are LNHDA and SQIVND (reference sequence). The CDR3 is made up of 14 amino acids. The CDR3 coding sequence is TGTGCCAGTAGTTCTAAGAATAGCAATCAGCCCCAGCATTTT. Translating it yields CASSSKNSNQPQHF.

The chain recombines TRBV14 with TRBJ2-5, with 9 bases aligning to TRBD2. The V and J ends lost 4 bases and 4 bases, in that order; junction bases with no gene match: 1. The CDR3 sequence is 13 residues long. From germline, CDR1 is SGHDN and CDR2 FVKESK. CDR3 sequence (DNA): TGTGCCAGCAGCCCGGGACTAGCAGAGACCCAGTACTTC. It is translated as CASSPGLAETQYF.

V usage is TRBV5-6 and J usage is TRBJ1-1, with TRBD1 matching over 8 bases. This CDR3 region has 15 residues. Germline assignment: CDR1 SGHDT and CDR2 YYEEEE. J gave up 3 bases and V 4 bases, and 8 bases lay outside the gene matches. The CDR3 loop reads CASSASDRAYTEAFF. CDR3 nucleotides: TGTGCCAGCAGCGCCTCGGACAGGGCCTACACTGAAGCTTTCTTT.

This clone was found once. This chain links TRBV9 with TRBJ1-5; 8 positions agree with TRBD1. Trimming removed 0 bases from V and 0 bases from J; junction bases left unmatched: 5. The CDR3 has 17 residues. Germline CDR1 and CDR2: SGDLS and YYNGEE. The chain's CDR3 is CASSVDGGQVSNQPQHF. The CDR3 DNA follows: TGTGCCAGCAGCGTAGATGGGGGACAGGTTAGCAATCAGCCCCAGCATTTT.

This clone has a single count. The chain carries TRBV19 and TRBJ1-5; 9 bases map to TRBD1. Per germline, CDR1 LNHDA and CDR2 SQIVND (reference sequence). This CDR3 spans 14 amino acids. After removal of 5 bases from V and 5 bases from J, the junction contained 4 bases not matched to a gene. The CDR3 region is CASSEQGADQPQHF. CDR3 bases: TGTGCCAGTAGTGAACAGGGGGCGGATCAGCCCCAGCATTTT.

V is TRBV12-3 or TRBV12-4 and J is TRBJ2-1, with D possibly matching TRBD2 (5 bases). The V end was cut by 5 bases, the J end by 9 bases, with 14 bases between. The CDR3 is 13 residues long. The chain's CDR3 is CASSATSPGEQFF. CDR3 nucleotides: TGTGCCAGCAGTGCCACTAGTCCGGGTGAGCAGTTCTTC.

This rearrangement joins TRBV7-2 to TRBJ2-6; D gene uncertain. Per germline, CDR1 SGHTA and CDR2 FQGNSA. CDR3 length: 16 residues. V was pared by 2 bases and J by 0 bases, with 8 bases between. The CDR3, as DNA: TGTGCCAGCAGCTTAAGTCCCAGCTCTGGGGCCAACGTCCTGACTTTC. It specifies CASSLSPSSGANVLTF.

This clone was observed a handful of times. V and J are TRBV5-3 and TRBJ2-3, with a weak D call TRBD2 (6 bases). TRBV5-3 is an open reading frame, and its role is uncertain. The CDR3 runs 19 residues. V was clipped by 0 bases and J by 2 bases, with 22 bases between them. The CDR3 region has the DNA TGTGCCAGAAGCTTGGTGGGGGACTCCCCTGCCTCTAACACAGATACGCAGTATTTT. This sequence encodes CARSLVGDSPASNTDTQYF.